The clone carrying this TCR beta chain was counted at least ten times. A single record per CDR3 protein comes from TCRdb applying MiXCR to the 5' RACE reads. The sample contains approximately 100,000 distinct CDR3 sequences, 14% of which appear only once. These data originate in a study of early T cells in non-severe SARS-CoV-2 infection. V was clipped by 3 bases and J by 4 bases, with 12 bases between them. The CDR3 spans 14 residues. The V gene's germline CDR1 is PRHDT and CDR2 FYEKMQ (reference sequence). The chain recombines TRBV13 with TRBJ1-2; tentative D call: TRBD1 (5 bases). Specimen: whole blood. The clonotype was recovered from an adult who was a healthcare worker with PCR-confirmed SARS-CoV-2 infection or an uninfected control (not recorded which). CDR3 sequence (DNA): TGTGCCAGCAGCTTTCTCCAGGGTCTCTATGGCTACACCTTC. Translation: CASSFLQGLYGYTF.